The T cell receptor beta chain under discussion was sequenced for a study of spatial heterogeneity in lung cancer. Overall study findings and caveats: Tumor mutation count correlated with how many alpha and beta TCRs expanded intratumorally.

MiXCR, applied by TCRdb to the 5' RACE reads, yields one record per CDR3 protein. The sample lists about 8,100 distinct CDR3 sequences; around 12% were seen once. This clonotype was seen many times. Its target is not known. Because the library targeted alpha chains, this beta chain is an off-target read whose size means little. The CDR3 is 13 amino acids. The V segment lost 5 bases and the J segment 3 bases; nucleotides outside the gene matches: 3. CDR1 is SGHTA and CDR2 is FQGNSA in the germline V gene. Time point described: sample taken at primary tumor resection. The chain joins TRBV7-2 to TRBJ2-5, with 7 bases that match TRBD1. Sequencing was performed on lung tumor tissue, taken at surgery. The clonotype comes from a male donor with early-stage non-small cell lung cancer. The CDR3 spells CASSVRGKETQYF. Written as DNA, the CDR3 is TGTGCCAGCAGCGTCAGGGGGAAAGAGACCCAGTACTTC.